This note documents a single T cell receptor (beta chain) sequence. This sample was included in a study of blood T cell repertoires in COVID-19. On the study more broadly: Sources were T cells, B-cell-depleted T cells, or PBMCs; the material itself was cDNA or gDNA.

Some clones are missing from TCRdb's copy, which holds only in-frame ones; the method was immunoSEQ multiplex PCR. The sample includes some 42,000 clones, around 90% of them seen just once. Germline loops: CDR1 MNHEY, CDR2 SVGEGT. The CDR3 runs 15 residues. V gave up 5 bases and J gave up 8 bases; unmatched junction bases: 7. The clonotype comes from a man in his fifties with active COVID-19. The chain has TRBV6-2 or TRBV6-3 and TRBJ2-1, with 12 bases lining up with TRBD2. Input material: peripheral blood. CDR3 bases: TGTGCCAGCAGTAACCCTAGCGGGGGGGCGTATGAGCAGTTCTTC. Translation: CASSNPSGGAYEQFF.